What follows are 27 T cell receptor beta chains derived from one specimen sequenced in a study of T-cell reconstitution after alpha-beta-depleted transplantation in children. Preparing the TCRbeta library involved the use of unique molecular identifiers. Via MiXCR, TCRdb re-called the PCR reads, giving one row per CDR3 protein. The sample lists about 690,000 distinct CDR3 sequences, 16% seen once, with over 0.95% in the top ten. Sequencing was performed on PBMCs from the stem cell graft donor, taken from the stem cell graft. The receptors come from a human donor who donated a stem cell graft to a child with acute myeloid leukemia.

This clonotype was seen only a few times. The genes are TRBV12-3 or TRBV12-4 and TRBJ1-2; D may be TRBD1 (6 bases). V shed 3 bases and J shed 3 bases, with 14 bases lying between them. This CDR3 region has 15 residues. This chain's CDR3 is CASSFGGGGHYGYTF. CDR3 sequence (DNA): TGTGCCAGCAGTTTTGGGGGTGGGGGCCACTATGGCTACACCTTC.

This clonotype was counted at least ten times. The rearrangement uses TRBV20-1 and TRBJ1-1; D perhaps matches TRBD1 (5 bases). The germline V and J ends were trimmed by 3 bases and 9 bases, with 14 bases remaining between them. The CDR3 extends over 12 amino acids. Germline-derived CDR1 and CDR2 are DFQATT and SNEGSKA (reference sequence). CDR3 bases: TGCAGTGCTAGTTTGGGGGGGTGGAAAGCTTTCTTT. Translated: CSASLGGWKAFF.

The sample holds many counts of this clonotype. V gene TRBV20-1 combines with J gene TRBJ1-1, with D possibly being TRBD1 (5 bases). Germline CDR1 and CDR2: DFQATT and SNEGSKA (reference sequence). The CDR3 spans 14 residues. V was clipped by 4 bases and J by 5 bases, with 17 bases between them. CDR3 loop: CSATLGGFETEAFF. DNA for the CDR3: TGCAGTGCTACACTTGGGGGGTTTGAGACTGAAGCTTTCTTT.

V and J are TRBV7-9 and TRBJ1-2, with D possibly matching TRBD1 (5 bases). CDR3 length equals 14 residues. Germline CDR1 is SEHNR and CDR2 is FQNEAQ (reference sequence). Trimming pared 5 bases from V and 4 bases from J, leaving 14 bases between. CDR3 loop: CASSLKRGRYGYTF. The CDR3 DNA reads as TGTGCCAGCAGCCTCAAGAGGGGACGCTATGGCTACACCTTC.

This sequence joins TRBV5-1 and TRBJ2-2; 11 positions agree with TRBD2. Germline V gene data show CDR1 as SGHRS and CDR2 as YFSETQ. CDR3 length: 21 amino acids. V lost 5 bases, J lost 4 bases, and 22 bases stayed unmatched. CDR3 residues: CASRGNIRGLAGQQRTGELFF. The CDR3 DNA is TGCGCCAGCAGGGGGAACATCAGAGGACTAGCGGGCCAACAACGCACCGGGGAGCTGTTTTTT.

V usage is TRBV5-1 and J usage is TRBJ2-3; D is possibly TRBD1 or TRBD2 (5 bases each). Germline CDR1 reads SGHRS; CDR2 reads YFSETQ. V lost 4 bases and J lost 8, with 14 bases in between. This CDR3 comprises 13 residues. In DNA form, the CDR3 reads TGCGCCAGCAGCGGGGGTTTCACTCCTACGCAGTATTTT. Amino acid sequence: CASSGGFTPTQYF.

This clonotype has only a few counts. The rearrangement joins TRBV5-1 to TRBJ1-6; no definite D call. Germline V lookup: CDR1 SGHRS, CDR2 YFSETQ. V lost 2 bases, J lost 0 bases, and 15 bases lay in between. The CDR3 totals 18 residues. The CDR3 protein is CASSLQGRMSSYNSPLHF. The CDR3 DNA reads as TGCGCCAGCAGCTTACAAGGACGGATGAGCTCCTATAATTCACCCCTCCACTTT.

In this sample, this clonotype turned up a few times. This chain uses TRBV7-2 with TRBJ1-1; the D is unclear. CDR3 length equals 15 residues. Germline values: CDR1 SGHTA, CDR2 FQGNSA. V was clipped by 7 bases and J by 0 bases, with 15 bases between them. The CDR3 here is CASTQRSGMNTEAFF. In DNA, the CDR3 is TGTGCCAGCACCCAAAGGTCTGGGATGAACACTGAAGCTTTCTTT.

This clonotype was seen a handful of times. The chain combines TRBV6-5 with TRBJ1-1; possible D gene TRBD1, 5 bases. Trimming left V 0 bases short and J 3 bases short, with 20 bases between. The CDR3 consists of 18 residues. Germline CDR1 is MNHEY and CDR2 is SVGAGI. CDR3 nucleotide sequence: TGTGCCAGCAGTTACTCCGGTTTGACCCCGTCAGGGTACACTGAAGCTTTCTTT. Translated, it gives CASSYSGLTPSGYTEAFF.

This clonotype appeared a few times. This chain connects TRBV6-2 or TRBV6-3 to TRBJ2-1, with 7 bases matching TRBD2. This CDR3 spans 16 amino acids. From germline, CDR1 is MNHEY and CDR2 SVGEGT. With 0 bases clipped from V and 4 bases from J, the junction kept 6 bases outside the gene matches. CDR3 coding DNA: TGTGCCAGCAGTTACTCGTTTTCGGGGGGTTACAATGAGCAGTTCTTC. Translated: CASSYSFSGGYNEQFF.

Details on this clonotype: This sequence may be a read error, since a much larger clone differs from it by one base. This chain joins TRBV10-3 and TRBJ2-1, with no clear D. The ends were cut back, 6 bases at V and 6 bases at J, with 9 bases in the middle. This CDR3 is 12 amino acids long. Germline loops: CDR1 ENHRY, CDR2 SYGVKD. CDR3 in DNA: TGTGCCATCAGCCAAATATGCAATGAGCAGTTCTTC. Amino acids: CAISQICNEQFF.

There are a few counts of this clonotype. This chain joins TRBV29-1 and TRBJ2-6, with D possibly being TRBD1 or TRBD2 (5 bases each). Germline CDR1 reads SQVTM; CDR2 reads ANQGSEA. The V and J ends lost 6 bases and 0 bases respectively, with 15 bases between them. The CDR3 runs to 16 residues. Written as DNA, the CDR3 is TGCAGCGTCGCCCGGGACGTCGACTCTGGGGCCAACGTCCTGACTTTC. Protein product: CSVARDVDSGANVLTF. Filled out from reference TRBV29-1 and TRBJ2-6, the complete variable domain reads SAVISQKPSRDICQRGTSLTIQCQVDSQVTMMFWYRQQPGQSLTLIATANQGSEATYESGFVIDKFPISRPNLTFSTLTVSNMSPEDSSIYLCSVARDVDSGANVLTFGAGSRLTVL.

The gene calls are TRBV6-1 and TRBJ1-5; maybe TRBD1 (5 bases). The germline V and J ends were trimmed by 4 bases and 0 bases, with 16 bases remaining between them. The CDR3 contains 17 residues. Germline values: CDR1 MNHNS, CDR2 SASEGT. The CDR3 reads CASSVSRGRYSNQPQHF. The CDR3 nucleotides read TGTGCCAGCAGTGTCTCCCGGGGACGGTATAGCAATCAGCCCCAGCATTTT.

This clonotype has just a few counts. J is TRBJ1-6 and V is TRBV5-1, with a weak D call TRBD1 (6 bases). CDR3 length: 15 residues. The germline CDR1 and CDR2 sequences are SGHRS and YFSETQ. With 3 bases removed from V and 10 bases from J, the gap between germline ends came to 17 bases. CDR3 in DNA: TGCGCCAGCAGCTATACAGGGTTTGGATCCTCACCCCTCCACTTT. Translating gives CASSYTGFGSSPLHF.

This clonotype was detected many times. DNA for the CDR3: TGCAGTGCATATAGACAGGGGGCGAGTGATGGCTACACCTTC. This gives the protein CSAYRQGASDGYTF. The chain links TRBV20-1 to TRBJ1-2, with 10 bases fitting TRBD1. Looked up from germline, CDR1 is DFQATT and CDR2 is SNEGSKA (reference sequence). This CDR3 is 14 amino acids long. V dropped 6 bases and J dropped 6; count of bases not matched to a gene: 10.

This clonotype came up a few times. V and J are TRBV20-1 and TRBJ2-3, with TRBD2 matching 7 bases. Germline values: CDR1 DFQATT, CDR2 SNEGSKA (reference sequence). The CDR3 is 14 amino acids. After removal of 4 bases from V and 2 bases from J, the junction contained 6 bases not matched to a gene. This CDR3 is CSANQRGPTDTQYF. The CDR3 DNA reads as TGCAGTGCTAACCAGCGGGGCCCCACAGATACGCAGTATTTT.

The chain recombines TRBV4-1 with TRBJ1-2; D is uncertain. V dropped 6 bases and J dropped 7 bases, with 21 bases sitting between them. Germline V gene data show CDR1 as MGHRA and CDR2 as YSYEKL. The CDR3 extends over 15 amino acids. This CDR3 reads CASRHRGPPESGYTF. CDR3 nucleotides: TGCGCCAGCAGACACAGAGGACCCCCGGAGAGTGGCTACACCTTC.

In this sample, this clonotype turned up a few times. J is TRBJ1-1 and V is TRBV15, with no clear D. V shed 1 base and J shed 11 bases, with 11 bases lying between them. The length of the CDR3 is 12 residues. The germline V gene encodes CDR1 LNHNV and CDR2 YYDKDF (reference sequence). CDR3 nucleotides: TGTGCCACCAGCAGAGTTGAGGGCGAGGCTTTCTTT. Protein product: CATSRVEGEAFF.

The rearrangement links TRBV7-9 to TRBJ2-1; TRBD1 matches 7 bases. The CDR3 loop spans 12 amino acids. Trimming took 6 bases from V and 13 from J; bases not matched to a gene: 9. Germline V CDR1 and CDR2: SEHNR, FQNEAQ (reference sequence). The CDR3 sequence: CASSPDRVGQFF. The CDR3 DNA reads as TGTGCCAGCAGTCCTGACAGGGTGGGACAGTTCTTC.

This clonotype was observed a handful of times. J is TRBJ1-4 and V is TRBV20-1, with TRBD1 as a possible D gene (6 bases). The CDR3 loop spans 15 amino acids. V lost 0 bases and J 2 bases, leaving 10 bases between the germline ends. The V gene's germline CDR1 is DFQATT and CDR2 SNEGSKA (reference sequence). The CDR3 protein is CSARDPGQTNEKLFF. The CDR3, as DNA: TGCAGTGCTAGAGATCCCGGACAGACTAATGAAAAACTGTTTTTT.

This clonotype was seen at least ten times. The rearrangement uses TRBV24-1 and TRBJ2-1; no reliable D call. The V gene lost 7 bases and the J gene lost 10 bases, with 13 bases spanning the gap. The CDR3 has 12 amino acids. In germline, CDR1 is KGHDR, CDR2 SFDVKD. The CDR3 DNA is TGTGCCACCAGACCCAAGAAGAGGGAGCAGTTCTTC. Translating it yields CATRPKKREQFF.

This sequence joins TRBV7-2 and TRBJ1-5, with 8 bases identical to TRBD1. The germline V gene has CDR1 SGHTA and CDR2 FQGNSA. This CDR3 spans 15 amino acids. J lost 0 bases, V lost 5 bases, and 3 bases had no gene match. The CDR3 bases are TGTGCCAGCAGCATACAGGGGGATAGCAATCAGCCCCAGCATTTT. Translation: CASSIQGDSNQPQHF.

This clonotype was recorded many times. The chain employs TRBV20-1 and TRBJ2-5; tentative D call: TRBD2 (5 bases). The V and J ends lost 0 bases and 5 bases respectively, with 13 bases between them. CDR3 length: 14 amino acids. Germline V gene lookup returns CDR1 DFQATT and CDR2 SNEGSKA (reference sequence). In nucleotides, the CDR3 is TGCAGTGCTAGAGATGTGCGGCGGAGGGAGACCCAGTACTTC. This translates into CSARDVRRRETQYF.

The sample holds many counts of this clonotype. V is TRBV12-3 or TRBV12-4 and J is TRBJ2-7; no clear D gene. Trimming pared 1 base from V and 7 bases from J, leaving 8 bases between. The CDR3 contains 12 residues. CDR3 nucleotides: TGTGCCAGCAGTTTAGAACTTCGGGAGCAGTACGTC. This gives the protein CASSLELREQYV.

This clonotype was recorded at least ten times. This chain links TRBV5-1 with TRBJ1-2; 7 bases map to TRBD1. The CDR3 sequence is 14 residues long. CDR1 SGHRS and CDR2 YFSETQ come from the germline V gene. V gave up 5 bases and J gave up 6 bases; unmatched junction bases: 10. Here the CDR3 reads CASRLATGTDGYTF. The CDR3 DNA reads TGCGCCAGCAGACTGGCGACAGGGACAGATGGCTACACCTTC.

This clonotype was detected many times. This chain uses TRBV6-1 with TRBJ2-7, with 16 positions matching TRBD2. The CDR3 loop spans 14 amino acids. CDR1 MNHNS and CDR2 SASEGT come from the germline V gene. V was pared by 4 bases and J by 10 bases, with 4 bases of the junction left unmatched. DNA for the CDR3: TGTGCCAGCAGTGGGGGACTAGCGGGGGGGCATCAGTACGTC. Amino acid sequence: CASSGGLAGGHQYV.

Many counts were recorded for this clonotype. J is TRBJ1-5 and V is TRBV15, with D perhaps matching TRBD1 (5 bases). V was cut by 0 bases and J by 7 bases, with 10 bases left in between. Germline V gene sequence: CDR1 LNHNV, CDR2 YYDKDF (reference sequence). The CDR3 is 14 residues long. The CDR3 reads CATSRERTNQPQHF. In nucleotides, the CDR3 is TGTGCCACCAGCAGAGAAAGGACAAACCAGCCCCAGCATTTT.